Presented here are 24 T cell receptor beta chains from one specimen sequenced in a study of T cell repertoires in cytomegalovirus infection. One entry per CDR3 protein, called by TCRdb with MiXCR from the reads. The table records approximately 180,000 distinct CDR3 sequences, nearly 9.5% of them present only once. The sequenced material came from PBMCs. The receptors were gathered from a human donor in good health (CMV status not recorded). Some clones in this sample may be carry-over from other donors' samples.

This clonotype was recorded many times. This rearrangement joins TRBV7-2 to TRBJ1-5; D gene ambiguous. This CDR3 has 16 amino acids. V was trimmed by 1 base and J by 3 bases, leaving 13 bases between them. CDR1 and CDR2 from the germline V gene are SGHTA and FQGNSA. The CDR3 nucleotides are TGTGCCAGCAGCTTAGAAGGGATCGTACCCAATCAGCCCCAGCATTTT. This translates into CASSLEGIVPNQPQHF.

This clonotype was observed many times. The chain joins TRBV20-1 to TRBJ2-1; TRBD1 agrees at 8 bases. This CDR3 has 16 amino acids. Germline values: CDR1 DFQATT, CDR2 SNEGSKA (reference sequence). V was clipped by 5 bases and J by 3 bases; unmatched bases: 12. CDR3 sequence (DNA): TGCAGTGCTGACAGACAGGGGTTTCAAGTCTACAATGAGCAGTTCTTC. Protein sequence: CSADRQGFQVYNEQFF.

V usage is TRBV2 and J usage is TRBJ1-1; D is possibly TRBD1 (6 bases). CDR3 length equals 13 residues. Trimming stripped 2 bases from V and 7 bases from J, with 11 bases between. Germline assignment: CDR1 SNHLY and CDR2 FYNNEI. For the CDR3, the DNA is TGTGCCAGCAGTGAAATTGAAGGGGGTGAAGCTTTCTTT. It translates to CASSEIEGGEAFF.

This clonotype was counted many times. This chain connects TRBV7-2 to TRBJ1-2; D is unresolved. Germline V gene sequence: CDR1 SGHTA, CDR2 FQGNSA. V lost 5 bases and J 4 bases, leaving 11 bases between the germline ends. The CDR3 spans 13 residues. CDR3 protein: CASSAADTYGYTF. CDR3 DNA: TGTGCCAGCAGCGCAGCCGACACCTATGGCTACACCTTC.

Ten or more counts support this clonotype. The chain couples TRBV7-2 to TRBJ1-4; 9 positions agree with TRBD1. The CDR3 runs to 14 residues. Losses at the gene ends were 5 bases for V and 6 bases for J; bases not matched to a gene: 4. Germline V gives CDR1 SGHTA, CDR2 FQGNSA. The CDR3 spells CASSRDRADEKLFF. CDR3 DNA: TGTGCCAGCAGCAGGGACAGGGCCGATGAAAAACTGTTTTTT.

This chain links TRBV4-1 with TRBJ1-1, with 8 bases aligning to TRBD1. The ends lost 5 bases at V and 6 bases at J; junction bases unmatched: 5. Germline V gene sequence: CDR1 MGHRA, CDR2 YSYEKL. This CDR3 region has 13 residues. The CDR3 loop is CASSFQGAAEAFF. Here the CDR3 DNA reads TGCGCCAGCAGCTTCCAGGGGGCAGCTGAAGCTTTCTTT.

The chain uses TRBV30 and TRBJ1-3, with D possibly being TRBD1 (6 bases). V lost 5 bases, J lost 0 bases, and 14 bases lay in between. The CDR3 consists of 15 residues. Germline V gene sequence: CDR1 GTSNPN, CDR2 SVGIG (reference sequence). The CDR3 region has the DNA TGTGCCTGGGACCCAACACAGGGCTCTGGAAACACCATATATTTT. This codes for CAWDPTQGSGNTIYF. The full variable domain, with the rest looked up from reference TRBV30 and TRBJ1-3, is SQTIHQWPATLVQPVGSPLSLECTVEGTSNPNLYWYRQAAGRGLQLLFYSVGIGQISSEVPQNLSASRPQDRQFILSSKKLLLSDSGFYLCAWDPTQGSGNTIYFGEGSWLTVV.

This clonotype has a count of ten or more. V is TRBV28 and J is TRBJ1-5; possibly TRBD1 for D (6 bases). Trimming shortened V by 6 bases and J by 3 bases, and 15 bases separated the two germline ends. The CDR3 sequence is 15 residues long. Germline CDR1 and CDR2: MDHEN and SYDVKM. In nucleotides, the CDR3 is TGTGCCAGCAGATCAGACAGGCACTCCAATCAGCCCCAGCATTTT. It translates to CASRSDRHSNQPQHF.

This clonotype appeared a few times. This chain joins TRBV6-5 and TRBJ1-4; TRBD1 is a possible D gene (5 bases). This CDR3 is 15 amino acids long. Trimming removed 0 bases from V and 5 bases from J, with 10 bases in between. CDR1 and CDR2 (germline): MNHEY, SVGAGI. The CDR3 nucleotides are TGTGCCAGCAGTTACTCTGTGACAGCAAATGAAAAACTGTTTTTT. This gives the protein CASSYSVTANEKLFF.

This clonotype appeared many times. This rearrangement joins TRBV11-1 to TRBJ2-1, with 8 bases fitting TRBD2. V shed 1 base, J shed 1 base, and the junction held 6 bases outside the gene matches. This CDR3 has 17 residues. CDR1 is SGHAT and CDR2 is FQDESV in the germline V gene (reference sequence). CDR3 in amino acids: CASSLGPAGVSYNEQFF. In DNA, the CDR3 is TGTGCCAGCAGCTTAGGGCCAGCGGGAGTTTCCTACAATGAGCAGTTCTTC.

The table lists this clonotype with a few counts. V and J are TRBV25-1 and TRBJ2-2; TRBD1 is a possible D gene (6 bases). Trimming cost V 2 bases and J 1 base, with 11 bases left between them. The CDR3 extends over 16 amino acids. The germline CDR1 and CDR2 sequences are MGHDK and SYGVNS. The CDR3 DNA follows: TGTGCCAGCAGTGAACCCAGGGGTATGAACACCGGGGAGCTGTTTTTT. Encoded protein: CASSEPRGMNTGELFF.

This clonotype was detected many times. The J gene is TRBJ2-5, the V gene TRBV7-2; 7 bases match TRBD2. The CDR3 is 15 amino acids. The germline gives CDR1 SGHTA, CDR2 FQGNSA. V lost 4 bases, J lost 1 base, and 6 bases stayed unmatched. The DNA of the CDR3 is TGTGCCAGCAGCTCCACTAGCGACCCCCAAGAGACCCAGTACTTC. This sequence encodes CASSSTSDPQETQYF.

This clonotype was seen more than once but under ten times. This chain joins TRBV20-1 and TRBJ2-1; 14 bases agree with TRBD2. V was pared by 6 bases and J by 9 bases, with 16 bases of the junction left unmatched. Germline V gene lookup returns CDR1 DFQATT and CDR2 SNEGSKA (reference sequence). This CDR3 has 17 amino acids. For the CDR3, the DNA is TGCAGTGCCATGGGACTAGCGGGAGTGATCTGGCGTAGTGAGCAGTTCTTC. This gives the protein CSAMGLAGVIWRSEQFF.

The chain is built from TRBV27 and TRBJ2-5; 7 bases are a match to TRBD2. Looked up from germline, CDR1 is MNHEY and CDR2 is SMNVEV (reference sequence). This CDR3 is built from 14 residues. J lost 0 bases, V lost 8 bases, and 6 bases had no gene match. For the CDR3, the DNA is TGTGCCAGCTCAAGAGCGGGGAACCAAGAGACCCAGTACTTC. As protein: CASSRAGNQETQYF.

This clonotype has a handful of counts. The J gene is TRBJ2-3, the V gene TRBV20-1; 7 bases align to TRBD2. This CDR3 spans 14 amino acids. V shed 6 bases, J shed 0 bases, and the junction held 6 bases outside the gene matches. Germline V gene lookup returns CDR1 DFQATT and CDR2 SNEGSKA (reference sequence). The CDR3 region has the DNA TGCAGTGCCATTAGCGGGCGCAGCACAGATACGCAGTATTTT. It specifies CSAISGRSTDTQYF.

Many counts were recorded for this clonotype. The chain joins TRBV7-9 to TRBJ2-2; TRBD2 matches at 13 bases. The germline V gene encodes CDR1 SEHNR and CDR2 FQNEAQ (reference sequence). The CDR3 extends over 20 amino acids. J was trimmed by 0 bases and V by 5 bases; bases with no gene match: 12. The CDR3 here is CASSRPGTSGALANTGELFF. DNA for the CDR3: TGTGCCAGCAGCCGTCCCGGGACTAGCGGGGCCCTCGCGAACACCGGGGAGCTGTTTTTT.

This clonotype appeared a single time. One base away lies a much larger clone, so this may be a sequencing read error. In nucleotides, the CDR3 is TGCGCCAGCAACCTAGACGGCCGAGATGGCACTGAAGCTTTCTTT. Its protein product is CASNLDGRDGTEAFF. The chain recombines TRBV4-3 with TRBJ1-1; D unresolved. With 7 bases removed from V and 4 bases from J, the gap between germline ends came to 19 bases. The CDR3 length is 15 residues. Germline lookup yields CDR1 LGHNA and CDR2 YSLEER.

A few counts support this clonotype. The chain recombines TRBV20-1 with TRBJ2-7; no definite D call. The germline V gene encodes CDR1 DFQATT and CDR2 SNEGSKA (reference sequence). Trimming stripped 0 bases from V and 2 bases from J, with 11 bases between. The CDR3 runs 14 residues. Here the CDR3 DNA reads TGCAGTGCTAGAGATCCTCGGACGCCCTACGAGCAGTACTTC. As protein: CSARDPRTPYEQYF.

The V gene is TRBV27, the J gene TRBJ1-1; TRBD1 is a possible D gene (6 bases). Germline V gene sequence: CDR1 MNHEY, CDR2 SMNVEV (reference sequence). V shed 3 bases and J shed 5 bases, with 10 bases lying between them. The CDR3 covers 13 residues. CDR3 nucleotide sequence: TGTGCCAGCAGTTTGGGGGCGAGGACTGAAGCTTTCTTT. Residues: CASSLGARTEAFF.

In this sample, this clonotype turned up many times. The rearrangement joins TRBV7-2 to TRBJ1-3, with D hard to call. Germline V gene lookup returns CDR1 SGHTA and CDR2 FQGNSA. There are 13 residues in the CDR3. Trimming cost V 1 base and J 8 bases, with 9 bases left between them. This chain's CDR3 is CASSLEGIYTIYF. In DNA form, the CDR3 reads TGTGCCAGCAGCTTAGAGGGCATTTACACCATATATTTT.

There are many counts of this clonotype. This chain uses TRBV7-2 with TRBJ2-7, with TRBD2 matching over 15 bases. Germline V gene data show CDR1 as SGHTA and CDR2 as FQGNSA. Trimming at V came to 5 bases and at J to 3 bases, leaving 14 bases not matched to a gene. The CDR3 is made up of 19 amino acids. The CDR3 sequence is CASSAETRTSGRVFYEQYF. The CDR3 nucleotides read TGTGCCAGCAGCGCCGAGACGAGGACTAGCGGGAGGGTTTTCTACGAGCAGTACTTC.

This rearrangement joins TRBV29-1 to TRBJ2-3; a possible D gene is TRBD2 (5 bases). CDR1 and CDR2 from the germline V gene are SQVTM and ANQGSEA. The CDR3 loop spans 14 amino acids. V lost 4 bases and J 6 bases, leaving 17 bases between the germline ends. The CDR3 spells CSVGGVLRADTQYF. The CDR3 region has the DNA TGCAGCGTTGGTGGGGTTTTGAGGGCGGATACGCAGTATTTT.

This clonotype was recorded many times. The chain uses TRBV25-1 and TRBJ2-1, with 10 bases aligning to TRBD2. With V trimmed by 8 bases and J by 7 bases, 8 bases remained unmatched. Germline loops: CDR1 MGHDK, CDR2 SYGVNS. The CDR3 extends over 14 amino acids. The CDR3, as DNA: TGTGCCAGCGGCACTAGCGGGATTACGAATGAGCAGTTCTTC. Protein sequence: CASGTSGITNEQFF.

This clonotype was counted at least ten times. V gene TRBV20-1 combines with J gene TRBJ2-7; 15 bases align to TRBD2. Germline V CDR1 and CDR2: DFQATT, SNEGSKA (reference sequence). J was trimmed by 3 bases and V by 7 bases; bases with no gene match: 10. CDR3 size: 16 residues. CDR3 loop: CSGRRGLAGGYYEQYF. In DNA, the CDR3 is TGCAGTGGTCGGAGAGGACTAGCGGGAGGGTACTACGAGCAGTACTTC.